This T cell receptor beta chain comes out of a study of T cells in pancreatic ductal adenocarcinoma. General study findings and limits: Mean clonality was roughly 0.1 in tumors and roughly 0.07 in blood, not significantly different. Unique clonotypes were approximately 8-fold more numerous in blood than in tumor.

In regard to this clone: Its antigen is still unknown.

The J segment lost 4 bases and the V segment lost 6 bases, leaving 3 bases of the junction unmatched. This CDR3 region has 13 residues. Germline lookup yields CDR1 ENHRY and CDR2 SYGVKD. The data were produced by immunoSEQ multiplex PCR, yet TCRdb's version contains in-frame clones alone and is incomplete. The sample comprises 85,000 to 120,000 clones, more than 90% of which are singletons, and roughly 3% rests with the top ten. Selected pancreatic ductal adenocarcinoma patients had undergone surgery without neoadjuvant therapy. The sequencing input was PBMCs. The V gene is TRBV10-3, the J gene TRBJ2-1, with 7 nucleotides matching TRBD2. This clonotype was obtained from a human donor with pancreatic ductal adenocarcinoma. Here the CDR3 reads CAIRGGEYNEQFF. The CDR3 DNA follows: TGTGCCATCAGGGGGGGGGAGTACAATGAGCAGTTCTTC.